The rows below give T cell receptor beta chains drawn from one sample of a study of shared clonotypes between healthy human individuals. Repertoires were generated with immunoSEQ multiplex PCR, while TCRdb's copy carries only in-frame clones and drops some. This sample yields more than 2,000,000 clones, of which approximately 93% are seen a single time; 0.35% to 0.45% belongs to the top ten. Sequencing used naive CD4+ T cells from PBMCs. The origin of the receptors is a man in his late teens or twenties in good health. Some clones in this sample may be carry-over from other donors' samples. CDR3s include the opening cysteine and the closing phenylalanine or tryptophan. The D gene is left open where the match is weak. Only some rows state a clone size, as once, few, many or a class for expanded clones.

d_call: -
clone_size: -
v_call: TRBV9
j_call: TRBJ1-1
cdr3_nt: TGTGCCAGCAGCCCCGGTCCGGCGGGCGGGGGGGCTTTCTTT
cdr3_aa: CASSPGPAGGGAFF

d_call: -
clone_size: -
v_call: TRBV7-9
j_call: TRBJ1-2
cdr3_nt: TGTGCCAGCATCCCCAGGGCTTCCTATGGCTACACCTTC
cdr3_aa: CASIPRASYGYTF

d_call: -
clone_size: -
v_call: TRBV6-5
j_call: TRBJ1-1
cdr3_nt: TGTGCCAGCAGAAACGAAGGGGTCTCAGGCACTGAAGCTTTCTTT
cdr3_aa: CASRNEGVSGTEAFF

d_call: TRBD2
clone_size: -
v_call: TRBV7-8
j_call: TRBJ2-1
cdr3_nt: TGTGCCAGCGGGACTAGAGTGTACAATGAGCAGTTCTTC
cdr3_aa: CASGTRVYNEQFF

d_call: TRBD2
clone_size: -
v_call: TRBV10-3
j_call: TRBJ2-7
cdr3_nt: TGTGCCATCAGCCTTGGACTAGCGGAACCTTGGGAGCAGTACTTC
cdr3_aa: CAISLGLAEPWEQYF

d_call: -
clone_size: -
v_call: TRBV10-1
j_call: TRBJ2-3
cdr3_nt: TGCGCCAGCCGAGGGTCCGGTAGCGCGGATACGCAGTATTTT
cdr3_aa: CASRGSGSADTQYF

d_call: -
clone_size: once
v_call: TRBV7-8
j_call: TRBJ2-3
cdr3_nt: TGTGCCAGCAGCCGTAGAACCGGGACTAGCACAGATACGCAGTATTTT
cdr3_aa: CASSRRTGTSTDTQYF

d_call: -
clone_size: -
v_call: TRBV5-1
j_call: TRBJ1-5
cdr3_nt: TGCGCCAGCAGCTTGGAAGGGCACAGGGTGGGTCAGCCCCAGCATTTT
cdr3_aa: CASSLEGHRVGQPQHF

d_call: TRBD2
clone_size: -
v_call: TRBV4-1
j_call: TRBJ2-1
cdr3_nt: TGCGCCAGCAGCCTCGGGCTAGCGGGAGGCAATGAGCAGTTCTTC
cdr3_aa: CASSLGLAGGNEQFF

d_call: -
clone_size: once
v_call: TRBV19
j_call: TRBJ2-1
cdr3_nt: TGTGCCAGTAGTATAGGGGGAGGCGAGCAGTTCTTC
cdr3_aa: CASSIGGGEQFF

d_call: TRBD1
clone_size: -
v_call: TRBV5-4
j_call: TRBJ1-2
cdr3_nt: TGTGCCACCACAAGCTTACAGGGGAACTATGGCTACACCTTC
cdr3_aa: CATTSLQGNYGYTF

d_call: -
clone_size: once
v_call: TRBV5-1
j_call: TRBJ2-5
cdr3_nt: TGCGCCAGCAGCGTGGTCCCGGGGCGGGAAGAGACCCAGTACTTC
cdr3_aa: CASSVVPGREETQYF

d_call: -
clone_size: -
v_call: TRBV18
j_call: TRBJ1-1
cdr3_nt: TGTGCCAGCTCAGCGACAGATATGAACACTGAAGCTTTCTTT
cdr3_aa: CASSATDMNTEAFF

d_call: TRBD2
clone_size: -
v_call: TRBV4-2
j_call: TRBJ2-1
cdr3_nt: TGTGCCAGCAGCCAACCGGGACTATTTGACGATGAGCAGTTCTTC
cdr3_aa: CASSQPGLFDDEQFF

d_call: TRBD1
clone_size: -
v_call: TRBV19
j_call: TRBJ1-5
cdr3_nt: TGTGCCAGTAGTCTCCCACGGGGACAGGGTGGGCAGCCCCAGCATTTT
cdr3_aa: CASSLPRGQGGQPQHF

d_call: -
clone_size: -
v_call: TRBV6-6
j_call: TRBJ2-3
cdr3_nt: TGTGCCAGCAGCCTATTCCCAGCTGACACAGATACGCAGTATTTT
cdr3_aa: CASSLFPADTDTQYF

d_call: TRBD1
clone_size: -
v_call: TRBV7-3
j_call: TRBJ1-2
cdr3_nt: TGTGCCAGCAGCCCCGAGGGGGCGGCTGGCTACACCTTC
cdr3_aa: CASSPEGAAGYTF

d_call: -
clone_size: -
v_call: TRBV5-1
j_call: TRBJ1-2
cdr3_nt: TGCGCCAGCAGCTTGGTGGTAGGGATTGGTGGCTACACCTTC
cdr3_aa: CASSLVVGIGGYTF

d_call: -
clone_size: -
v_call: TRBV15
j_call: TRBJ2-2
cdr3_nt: TGTGCCACCAGGGGAGACACCGGGGAGCTGTTTTTT
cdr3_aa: CATRGDTGELFF

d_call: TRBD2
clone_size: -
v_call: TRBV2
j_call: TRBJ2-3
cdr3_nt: TGTGCCAGCAGTTTAGCGGGAGGCGCAGATACGCAGTATTTT
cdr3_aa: CASSLAGGADTQYF

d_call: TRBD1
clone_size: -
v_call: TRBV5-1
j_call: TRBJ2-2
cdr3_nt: TGCGCCAGCAGCCAAGGGACAGCGAACACCGGGGAGCTGTTTTTT
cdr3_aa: CASSQGTANTGELFF

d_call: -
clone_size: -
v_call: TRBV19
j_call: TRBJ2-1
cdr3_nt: TGTGCCAGTAGTATAGATCGTAGGACTCCTCAGTTCTTC
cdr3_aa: CASSIDRRTPQFF

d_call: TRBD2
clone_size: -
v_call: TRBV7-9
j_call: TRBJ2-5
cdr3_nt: TGTGCCAGCAGCTTGGACAGACTAGCGGGATTCCAAGAGACCCAGTACTTC
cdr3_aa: CASSLDRLAGFQETQYF

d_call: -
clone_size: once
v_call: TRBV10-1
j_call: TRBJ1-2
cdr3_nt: TGCTCTCAGGATGGCCGGCCCGACTACACCTTC
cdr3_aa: CSQDGRPDYTF

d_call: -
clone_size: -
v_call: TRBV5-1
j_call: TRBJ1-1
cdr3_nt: TGCGCCAGCAGCTTGACGTACACTGAAGCTTTCTTT
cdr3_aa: CASSLTYTEAFF

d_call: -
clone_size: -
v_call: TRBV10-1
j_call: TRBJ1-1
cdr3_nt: TGCGCCAGCAGTGGCTTGGGCGGTGGCACTGAAGCTTTCTTT
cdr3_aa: CASSGLGGGTEAFF

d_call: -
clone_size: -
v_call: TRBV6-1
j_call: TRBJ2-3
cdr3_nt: TGTGCCAGCAGCGGGTCCCGGGGGGATACGCAGTATTTT
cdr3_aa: CASSGSRGDTQYF

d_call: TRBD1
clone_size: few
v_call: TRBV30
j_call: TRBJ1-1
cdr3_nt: TGTGCCTGGAGTTACAACAGGGGGACTGAAGCTTTCTTT
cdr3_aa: CAWSYNRGTEAFF

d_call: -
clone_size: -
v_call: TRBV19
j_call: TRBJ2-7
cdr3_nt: TGTGCCAGTAGTATAATCCCGGACTCCTACGAGCAGTACTTC
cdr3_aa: CASSIIPDSYEQYF

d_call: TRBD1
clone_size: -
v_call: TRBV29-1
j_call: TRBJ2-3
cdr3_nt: TGCAGCGGGGGGACAGGCGGGGATACGCAGTATTTT
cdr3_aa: CSGGTGGDTQYF

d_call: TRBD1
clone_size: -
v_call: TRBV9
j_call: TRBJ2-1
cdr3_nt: TGTGCCAGCAGCCGGGGGACAGGAAGCTACAATGAGCAGTTCTTC
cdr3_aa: CASSRGTGSYNEQFF

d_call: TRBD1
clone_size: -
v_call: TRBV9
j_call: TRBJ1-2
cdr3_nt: TGTGCCAGCAGCGTAGGGGATTTTGTGGACAGGAGATTTTCCAATAACTATGGCTACACCTTC
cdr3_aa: CASSVGDFVDRRFSNNYGYTF

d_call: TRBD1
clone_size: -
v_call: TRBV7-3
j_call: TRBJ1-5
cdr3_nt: TGTGCCAACTTCACAGGGGAGGAACAGCCCCAGCATTTT
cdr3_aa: CANFTGEEQPQHF

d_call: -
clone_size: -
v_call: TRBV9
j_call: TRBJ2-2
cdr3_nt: TGTGCCAGCAGCCCCCAAGGGTTGGCTGGCAACACCGGGGAGCTGTTTTTT
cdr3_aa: CASSPQGLAGNTGELFF

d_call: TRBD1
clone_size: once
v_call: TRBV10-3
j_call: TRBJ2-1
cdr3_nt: TGTGCCATCAGCGTCGGGACAGGGGAGTTGGGGCTTCCCAATGAGCAGTTCTTC
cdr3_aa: CAISVGTGELGLPNEQFF

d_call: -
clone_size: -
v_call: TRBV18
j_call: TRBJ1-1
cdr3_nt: TGTGCCAGCTCACCTATGGGGGTTGGCACTGAAGCTTTCTTT
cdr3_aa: CASSPMGVGTEAFF

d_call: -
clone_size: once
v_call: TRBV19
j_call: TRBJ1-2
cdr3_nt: TGTGCCAGTAGTATAGATGAAGGGCGGTTCTATGGCTACACCTTC
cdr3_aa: CASSIDEGRFYGYTF

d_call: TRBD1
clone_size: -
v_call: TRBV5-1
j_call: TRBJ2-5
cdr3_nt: TGCGCCAGCAGCCCCAGGACAGGGGGCGGTCAGACCCAGTACTTC
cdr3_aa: CASSPRTGGGQTQYF

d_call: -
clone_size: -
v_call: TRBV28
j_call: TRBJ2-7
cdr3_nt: TGTGCCAGCTGGTCGGCAGGGCGGTACTACGAGCAGTACTTC
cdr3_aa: CASWSAGRYYEQYF

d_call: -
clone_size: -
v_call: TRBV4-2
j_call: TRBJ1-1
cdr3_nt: TGTGCCAGCAGCCAAGAGCGGGGGTTCGCTGAAGCTTTCTTT
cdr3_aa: CASSQERGFAEAFF

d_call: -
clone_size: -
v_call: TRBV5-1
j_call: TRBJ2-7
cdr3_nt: TGCGCCAGCAGCCCTGGTGGAGGCTACGAGCAGTACTTC
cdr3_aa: CASSPGGGYEQYF

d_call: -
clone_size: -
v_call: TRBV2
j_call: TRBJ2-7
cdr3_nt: TGTGCCAGCAGATCTATAACAGTACCCTACGAGCAGTACTTC
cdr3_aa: CASRSITVPYEQYF

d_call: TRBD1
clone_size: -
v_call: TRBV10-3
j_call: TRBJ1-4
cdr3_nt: TGTGCCATCAGTGCCCGGACAGGGAAGAATGAAAAACTGTTTTTT
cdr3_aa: CAISARTGKNEKLFF

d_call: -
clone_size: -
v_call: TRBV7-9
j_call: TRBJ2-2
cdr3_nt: TGTGCCAGCAGCTCTCAGGGGACTGGGGAGCTGTTTTTT
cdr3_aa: CASSSQGTGELFF

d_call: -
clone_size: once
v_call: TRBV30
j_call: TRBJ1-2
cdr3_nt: TGTGCCTGGATCGGGGGCTATGGCTACACCTTC
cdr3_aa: CAWIGGYGYTF

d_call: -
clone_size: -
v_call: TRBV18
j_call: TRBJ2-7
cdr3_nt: TGTGCCAGCTCACCCGGAAGGGGCTCCTACGAGCAGTACTTC
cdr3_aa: CASSPGRGSYEQYF

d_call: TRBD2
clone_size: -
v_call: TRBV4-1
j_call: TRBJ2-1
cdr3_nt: TGCGCCAGCAGCCAAAATTCTGCGGGAGAGGGGTACAATGAGCAGTTCTTC
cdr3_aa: CASSQNSAGEGYNEQFF

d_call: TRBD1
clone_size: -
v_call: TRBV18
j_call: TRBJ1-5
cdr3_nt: TGTGCCAGCTCACCCCAGGGGGTCCGACAGCCCCAGCATTTT
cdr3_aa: CASSPQGVRQPQHF

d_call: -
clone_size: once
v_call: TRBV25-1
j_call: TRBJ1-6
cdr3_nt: TGTGCCAGCAGTGAACCGGCCTTCTACTCACCCCTCCACTTT
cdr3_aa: CASSEPAFYSPLHF

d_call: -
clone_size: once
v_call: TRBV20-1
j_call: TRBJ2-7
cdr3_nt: TGCAGTGCTAGTACAGAGGGCGGCCAGGACTTC
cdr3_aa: CSASTEGGQDF

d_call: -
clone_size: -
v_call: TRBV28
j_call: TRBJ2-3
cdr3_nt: TGTGCCAGCAGTCCAGGGCGGGCGGGCACAGATACGCAGTATTTT
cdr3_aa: CASSPGRAGTDTQYF

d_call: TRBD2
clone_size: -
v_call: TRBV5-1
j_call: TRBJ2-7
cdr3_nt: TGCGCCAGCAGCTTGATGGTAGCGGGAGCCTACGAGCAGTACTTC
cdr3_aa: CASSLMVAGAYEQYF

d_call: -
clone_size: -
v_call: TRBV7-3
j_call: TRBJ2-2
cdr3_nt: TGTGCCAGCAGCCCCCGTCTTCGGGACACCGGGGAGCTGTTTTTT
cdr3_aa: CASSPRLRDTGELFF

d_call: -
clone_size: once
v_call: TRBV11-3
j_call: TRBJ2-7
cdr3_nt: TGTGCCAGCAGCTCGGGTCCGCAGGACGAGCAGTACTTC
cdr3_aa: CASSSGPQDEQYF

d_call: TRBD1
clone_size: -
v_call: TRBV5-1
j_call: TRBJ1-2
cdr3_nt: TGCGCCAGCAGCCCACAAGGAATAAGGGACAGGAACTATGGCTACACCTTC
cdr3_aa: CASSPQGIRDRNYGYTF

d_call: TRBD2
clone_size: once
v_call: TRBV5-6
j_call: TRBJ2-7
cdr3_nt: TGTGCCAGCAGCGACGGACTAGCGGGAGGATTCGAGCAGTACTTC
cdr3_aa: CASSDGLAGGFEQYF

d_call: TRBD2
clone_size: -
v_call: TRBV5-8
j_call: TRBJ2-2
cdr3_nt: TGTGCCAGCAGCTTCCGCGGGGGGATCCCCGGGGAGCTGTTTTTT
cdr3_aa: CASSFRGGIPGELFF